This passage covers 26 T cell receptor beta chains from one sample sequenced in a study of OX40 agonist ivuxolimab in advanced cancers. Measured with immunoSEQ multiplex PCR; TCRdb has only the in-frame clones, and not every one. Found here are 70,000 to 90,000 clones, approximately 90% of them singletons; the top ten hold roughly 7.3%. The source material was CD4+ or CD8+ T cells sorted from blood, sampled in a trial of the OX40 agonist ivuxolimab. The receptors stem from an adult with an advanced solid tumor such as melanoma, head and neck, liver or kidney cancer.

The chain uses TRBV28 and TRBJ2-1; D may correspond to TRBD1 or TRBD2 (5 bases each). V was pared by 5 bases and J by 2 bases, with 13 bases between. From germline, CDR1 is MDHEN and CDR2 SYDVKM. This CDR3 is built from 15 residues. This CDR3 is CASSPGPEAYNEQFF. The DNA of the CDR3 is TGTGCCAGCAGTCCGGGACCCGAGGCCTACAATGAGCAGTTCTTC.

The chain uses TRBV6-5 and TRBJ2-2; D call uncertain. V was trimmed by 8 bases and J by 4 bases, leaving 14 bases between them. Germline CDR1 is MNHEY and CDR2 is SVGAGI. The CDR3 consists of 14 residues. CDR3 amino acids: CASLWTSGTGELFF. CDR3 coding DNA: TGTGCCAGCCTTTGGACCTCGGGCACCGGGGAGCTGTTTTTT.

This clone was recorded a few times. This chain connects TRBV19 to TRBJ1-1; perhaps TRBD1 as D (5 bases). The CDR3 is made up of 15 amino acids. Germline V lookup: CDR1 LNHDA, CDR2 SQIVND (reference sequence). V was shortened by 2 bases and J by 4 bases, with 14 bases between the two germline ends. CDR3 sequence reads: CASSIQPGGGTEAFF. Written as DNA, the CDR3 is TGTGCCAGTAGTATACAACCAGGTGGGGGCACTGAAGCTTTCTTT.

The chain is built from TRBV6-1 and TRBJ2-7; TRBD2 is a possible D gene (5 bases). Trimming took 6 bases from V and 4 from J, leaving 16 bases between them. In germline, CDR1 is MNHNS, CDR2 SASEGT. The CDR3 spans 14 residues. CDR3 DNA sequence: TGTGCCAGCAGCACGGGGATCGTCGGGTACGAGCAGTACTTC. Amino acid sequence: CASSTGIVGYEQYF.

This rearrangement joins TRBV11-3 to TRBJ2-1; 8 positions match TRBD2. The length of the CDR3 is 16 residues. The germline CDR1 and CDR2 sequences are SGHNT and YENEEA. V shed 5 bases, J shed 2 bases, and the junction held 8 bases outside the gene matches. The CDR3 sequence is CASSLRPLAAYNEQFF. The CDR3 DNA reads TGTGCCAGCAGCCTAAGACCACTAGCGGCCTACAATGAGCAGTTCTTC. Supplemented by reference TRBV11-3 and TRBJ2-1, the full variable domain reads EAGVVQSPRYKIIEKKQPVAFWCNPISGHNTLYWYLQNLGQGPELLIRYENEEAVDDSQLPKDRFSAERLKGVDSTLKIQPAELGDSAVYLCASSLRPLAAYNEQFFGPGTRLTVL.

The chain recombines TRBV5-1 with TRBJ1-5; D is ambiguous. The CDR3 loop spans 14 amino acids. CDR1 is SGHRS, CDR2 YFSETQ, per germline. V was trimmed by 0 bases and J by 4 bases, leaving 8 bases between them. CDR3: CASSLESGNQPQHF. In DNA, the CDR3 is TGCGCCAGCAGCTTGGAGTCAGGAAATCAGCCCCAGCATTTT.

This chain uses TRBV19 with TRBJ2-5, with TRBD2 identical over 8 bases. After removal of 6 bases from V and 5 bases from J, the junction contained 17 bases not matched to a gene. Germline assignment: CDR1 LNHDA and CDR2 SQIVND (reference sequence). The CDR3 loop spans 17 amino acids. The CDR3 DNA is TGTGCCAGTAGCCCCTCACGGCGGGGGGCATGGACGGAGACCCAGTACTTC. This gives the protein CASSPSRRGAWTETQYF.

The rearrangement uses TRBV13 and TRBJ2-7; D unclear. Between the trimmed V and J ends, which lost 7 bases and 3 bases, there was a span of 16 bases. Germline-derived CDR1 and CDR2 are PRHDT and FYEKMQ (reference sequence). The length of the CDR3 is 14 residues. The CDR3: CASMNYRRSYEQYF. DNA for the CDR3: TGTGCCAGCATGAACTACCGAAGGAGCTACGAGCAGTACTTC.

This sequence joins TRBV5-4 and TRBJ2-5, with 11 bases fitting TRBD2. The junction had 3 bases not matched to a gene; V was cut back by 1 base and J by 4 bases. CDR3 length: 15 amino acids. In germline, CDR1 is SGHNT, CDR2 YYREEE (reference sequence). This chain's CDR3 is CASSLKLAGGETQYF. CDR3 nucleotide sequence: TGTGCCAGCAGCTTGAAGCTAGCGGGAGGAGAGACCCAGTACTTC.

The CDR3 here is CSVHVGTRPSYEQYF. Here the CDR3 DNA reads TGCAGCGTACACGTAGGGACCCGACCGTCCTACGAGCAGTACTTC. The chain combines TRBV29-1 with TRBJ2-7; D possibly uses TRBD1 or TRBD2 (5 bases each). The CDR3 consists of 15 residues. Trimming took off 6 bases at V and 1 base at J, with 19 bases between the two ends. Germline CDR1 reads SQVTM; CDR2 reads ANQGSEA.

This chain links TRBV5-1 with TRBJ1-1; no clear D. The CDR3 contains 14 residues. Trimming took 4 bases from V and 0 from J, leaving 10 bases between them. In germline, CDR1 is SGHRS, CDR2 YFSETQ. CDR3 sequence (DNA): TGCGCCAGCAGCCCGGGAGAATTGAACACTGAAGCTTTCTTT. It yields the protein CASSPGELNTEAFF.

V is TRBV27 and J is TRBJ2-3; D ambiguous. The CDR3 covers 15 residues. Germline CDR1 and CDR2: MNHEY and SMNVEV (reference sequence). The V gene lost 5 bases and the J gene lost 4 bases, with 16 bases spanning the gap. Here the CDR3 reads CASSARPLVSDTQYF. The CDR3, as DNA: TGTGCCAGCAGTGCCCGACCCCTGGTATCAGATACGCAGTATTTT.

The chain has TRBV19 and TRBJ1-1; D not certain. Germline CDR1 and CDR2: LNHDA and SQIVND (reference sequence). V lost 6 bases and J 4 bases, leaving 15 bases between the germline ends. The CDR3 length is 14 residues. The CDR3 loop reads CASRSLEWGTEAFF. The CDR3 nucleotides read TGTGCCAGTAGGTCGCTGGAATGGGGCACTGAAGCTTTCTTT.

CDR3 nucleotide sequence: TGTGCCAGCACCCCGGGGGGACAGGTCGTAAGAAACACCATATATTTT. Residues: CASTPGGQVVRNTIYF. The chain carries TRBV28 and TRBJ1-3, with TRBD1 identical over 8 bases. CDR3 length equals 16 residues. Germline CDR1 MDHEN, CDR2 SYDVKM. J lost 5 bases, V lost 7 bases, and 13 bases had no gene match.

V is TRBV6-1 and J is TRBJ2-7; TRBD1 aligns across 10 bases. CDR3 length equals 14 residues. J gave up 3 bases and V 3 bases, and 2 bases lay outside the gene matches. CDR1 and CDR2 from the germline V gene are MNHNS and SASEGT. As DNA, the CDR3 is TGTGCCAGCAGTGAGTGGGACAGGGGCTACGAGCAGTACTTC. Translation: CASSEWDRGYEQYF.

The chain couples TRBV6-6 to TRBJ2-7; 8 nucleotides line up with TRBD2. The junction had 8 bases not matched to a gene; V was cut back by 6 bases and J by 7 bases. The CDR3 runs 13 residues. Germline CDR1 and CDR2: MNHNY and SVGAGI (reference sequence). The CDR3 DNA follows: TGTGCCAGCAGGCCGGGACTAGATCTTGAGCAGTACTTC. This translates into CASRPGLDLEQYF.

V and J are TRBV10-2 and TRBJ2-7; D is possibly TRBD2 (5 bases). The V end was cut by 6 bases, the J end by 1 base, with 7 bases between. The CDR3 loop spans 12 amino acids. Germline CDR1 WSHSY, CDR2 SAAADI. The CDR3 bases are TGCGCCAGCAGGGACTCGTCCTACGAGCAGTACTTC. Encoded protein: CASRDSSYEQYF.

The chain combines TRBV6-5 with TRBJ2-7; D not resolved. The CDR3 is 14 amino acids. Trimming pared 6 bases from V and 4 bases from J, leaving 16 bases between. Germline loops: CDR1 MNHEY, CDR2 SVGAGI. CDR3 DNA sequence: TGTGCCAGCAGCCCAAGTGAGCTGGGTTACGAGCAGTACTTC. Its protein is CASSPSELGYEQYF.

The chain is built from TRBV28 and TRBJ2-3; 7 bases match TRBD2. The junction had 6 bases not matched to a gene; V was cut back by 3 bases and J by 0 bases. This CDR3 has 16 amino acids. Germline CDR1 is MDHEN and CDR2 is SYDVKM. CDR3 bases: TGTGCCAGCAGTTTCGGGGGGACTGGCAGCACAGATACGCAGTATTTT. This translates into CASSFGGTGSTDTQYF.

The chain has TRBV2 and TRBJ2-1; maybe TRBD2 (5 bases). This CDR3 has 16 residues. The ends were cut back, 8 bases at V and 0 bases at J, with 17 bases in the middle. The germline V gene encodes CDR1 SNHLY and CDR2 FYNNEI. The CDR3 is CASLPLGEDSYNEQFF. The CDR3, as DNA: TGTGCCAGCCTCCCCTTGGGAGAGGACTCCTACAATGAGCAGTTCTTC.

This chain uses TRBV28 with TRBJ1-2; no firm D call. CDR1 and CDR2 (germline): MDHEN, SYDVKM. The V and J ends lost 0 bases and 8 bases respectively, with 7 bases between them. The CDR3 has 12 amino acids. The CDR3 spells CASSLWYTGYTF. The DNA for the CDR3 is TGTGCCAGCAGTTTATGGTACACGGGCTACACCTTC.

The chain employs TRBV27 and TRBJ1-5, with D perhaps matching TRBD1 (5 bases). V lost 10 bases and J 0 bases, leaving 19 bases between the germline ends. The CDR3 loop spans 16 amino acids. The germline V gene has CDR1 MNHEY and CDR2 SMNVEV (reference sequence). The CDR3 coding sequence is TGTGCCACTAAGCGGGGCAGCTCAAATAGCAATCAGCCCCAGCATTTT. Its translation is CATKRGSSNSNQPQHF.

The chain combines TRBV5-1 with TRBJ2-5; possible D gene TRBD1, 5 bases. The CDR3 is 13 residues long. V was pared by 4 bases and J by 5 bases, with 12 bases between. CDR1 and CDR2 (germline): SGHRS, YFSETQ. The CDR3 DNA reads TGCGCCAGCAGCCTGAGACAGATGGAGACCCAGTACTTC. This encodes CASSLRQMETQYF.

The CDR3 loop is CASQGRDTIYF. The CDR3 coding sequence is TGTGCCTCCCAGGGCCGGGACACCATATATTTT. V and J are TRBV25-1 and TRBJ1-3; D is perhaps TRBD1 (5 bases). CDR1 is MGHDK and CDR2 is SYGVNS in the germline V gene. Trimming cost V 11 bases and J 8 bases, with 13 bases left between them. The CDR3 loop spans 11 amino acids.

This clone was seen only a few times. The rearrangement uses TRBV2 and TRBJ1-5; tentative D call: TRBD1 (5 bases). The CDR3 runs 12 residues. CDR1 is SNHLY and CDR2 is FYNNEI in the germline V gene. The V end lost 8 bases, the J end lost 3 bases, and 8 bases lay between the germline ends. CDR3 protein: CASCRANQPQHF. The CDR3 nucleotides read TGTGCCAGCTGCAGGGCCAATCAGCCCCAGCATTTT.

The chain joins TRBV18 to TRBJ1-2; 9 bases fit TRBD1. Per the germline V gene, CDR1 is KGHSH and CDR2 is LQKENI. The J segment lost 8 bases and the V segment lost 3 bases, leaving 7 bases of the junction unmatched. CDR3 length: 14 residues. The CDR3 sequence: CASSPLMDRGGYTF. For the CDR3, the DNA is TGTGCCAGCTCACCCCTCATGGACAGGGGCGGCTACACCTTC. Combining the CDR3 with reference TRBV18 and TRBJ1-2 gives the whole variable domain NAGVMQNPRHLVRRRGQEARLRCSPMKGHSHVYWYRQLPEEGLKFMVYLQKENIIDESGMPKERFSAEFPKEGPSILRIQQVVRGDSAAYFCASSPLMDRGGYTFGSGTRLTVV.